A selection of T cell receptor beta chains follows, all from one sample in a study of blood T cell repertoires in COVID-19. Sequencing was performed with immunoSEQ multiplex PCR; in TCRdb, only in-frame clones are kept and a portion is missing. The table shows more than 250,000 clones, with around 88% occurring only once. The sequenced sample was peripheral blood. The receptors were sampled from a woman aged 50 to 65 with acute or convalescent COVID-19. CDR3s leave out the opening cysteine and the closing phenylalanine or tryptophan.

cdr3_aa: ASSYDGTGGTDTQY; cdr3_length: 14; j_call: TRBJ2-3; v_call: TRBV6-5
cdr3_aa: ASSLIRGNTEAF; cdr3_length: 12; j_call: TRBJ1-1; v_call: TRBV7-2
cdr3_aa: ASSRPGTGNEKLF; cdr3_length: 13; j_call: TRBJ1-4; v_call: TRBV4-1
cdr3_aa: ASIGTGPRNTEAF; cdr3_length: 13; j_call: TRBJ1-1; v_call: TRBV6-6
cdr3_aa: AYRLAGDVGEQF; cdr3_length: 12; j_call: TRBJ2-1; v_call: TRBV30
cdr3_aa: ASSPGDSGNTIY; cdr3_length: 12; j_call: TRBJ1-3; v_call: TRBV11-3
cdr3_aa: ASSQRGTTDTQY; cdr3_length: 12; j_call: TRBJ2-3; v_call: TRBV11-1
cdr3_aa: ASSYGGRKWGNEQF; cdr3_length: 14; j_call: TRBJ2-1; v_call: TRBV6-2/TRBV6-3
cdr3_aa: ASSDGLTGGASWPQH; cdr3_length: 15; j_call: TRBJ1-5; v_call: TRBV3-1/TRBV3-2
cdr3_aa: ASSEGGFGNQPQH; cdr3_length: 13; j_call: TRBJ1-5; v_call: TRBV6-1
cdr3_aa: ATSDFKDRSGELF; cdr3_length: 13; j_call: TRBJ2-2; v_call: TRBV24-1
cdr3_aa: ASKGDNSPLH; cdr3_length: 10; j_call: TRBJ1-6; v_call: TRBV2
cdr3_aa: ASTGTGNQPQH; cdr3_length: 11; j_call: TRBJ1-5; v_call: TRBV6-5
cdr3_aa: SVGAGTSVRYNEQF; cdr3_length: 14; j_call: TRBJ2-1; v_call: TRBV29-1
cdr3_aa: ASSNRDRVKVAKNIQY; cdr3_length: 16; j_call: TRBJ2-4; v_call: TRBV5-5
cdr3_aa: ASSSRTGGSYNEQF; cdr3_length: 14; j_call: TRBJ2-1; v_call: TRBV5-1
cdr3_aa: ASSPRDSEKLF; cdr3_length: 11; j_call: TRBJ1-4; v_call: TRBV7-6
cdr3_aa: ASSLAVSGNTIY; cdr3_length: 12; j_call: TRBJ1-3; v_call: TRBV11-2
cdr3_aa: ASSPEQGAGSYEQY; cdr3_length: 14; j_call: TRBJ2-7; v_call: TRBV18
cdr3_aa: ASSWGQGNEQF; cdr3_length: 11; j_call: TRBJ2-1; v_call: TRBV5-1
cdr3_aa: ATSETQTNSPLH; cdr3_length: 12; j_call: TRBJ1-6; v_call: TRBV24-1
cdr3_aa: ASSLRTSGRSDTQY; cdr3_length: 14; j_call: TRBJ2-3; v_call: TRBV19
cdr3_aa: ASSFAGSGNSPLH; cdr3_length: 13; j_call: TRBJ1-6; v_call: TRBV7-3
cdr3_aa: ASSVEVASGRMDEQF; cdr3_length: 15; j_call: TRBJ2-1; v_call: TRBV2
cdr3_aa: ASSEPTGAF; cdr3_length: 9; j_call: TRBJ1-1; v_call: TRBV7-9
cdr3_aa: ASSEGSSGPKETQY; cdr3_length: 14; j_call: TRBJ2-5; v_call: TRBV6-1
cdr3_aa: ASSQGAGPLSYEQY; cdr3_length: 14; j_call: TRBJ2-7; v_call: TRBV4-3
cdr3_aa: ASSLGGFSGNTIY; cdr3_length: 13; j_call: TRBJ1-3; v_call: TRBV5-4
cdr3_aa: ASSLKPYSAYT; cdr3_length: 11; j_call: TRBJ1-2; v_call: TRBV27
cdr3_aa: ASSLDRNNEQF; cdr3_length: 11; j_call: TRBJ2-1; v_call: TRBV11-3
cdr3_aa: ATSVGGLETQY; cdr3_length: 11; j_call: TRBJ2-5; v_call: TRBV24-1
cdr3_aa: ASKDTNSGNTIY; cdr3_length: 12; j_call: TRBJ1-3; v_call: TRBV27
cdr3_aa: ASSLGIAVDRSETQY; cdr3_length: 15; j_call: TRBJ2-5; v_call: TRBV7-6
cdr3_aa: ASSPRTGEHTEAF; cdr3_length: 13; j_call: TRBJ1-1; v_call: TRBV18
cdr3_aa: ASSMRPRASSYEQY; cdr3_length: 14; j_call: TRBJ2-7; v_call: TRBV11-2
cdr3_aa: ASSLGEGMIPGTEAF; cdr3_length: 15; j_call: TRBJ1-1; v_call: TRBV7-8
cdr3_aa: ASSRTSGGGDTQY; cdr3_length: 13; j_call: TRBJ2-3; v_call: TRBV4-1
cdr3_aa: ASSAGVEQNIQY; cdr3_length: 12; j_call: TRBJ2-4; v_call: TRBV2
cdr3_aa: ASNRLQGNYGYT; cdr3_length: 12; j_call: TRBJ1-2; v_call: TRBV2
cdr3_aa: ATSDLPGTGKDYGYT; cdr3_length: 15; j_call: TRBJ1-2; v_call: TRBV24-1
cdr3_aa: ASSLEGTGDFVDF; cdr3_length: 13; j_call: TRBJ1-1; v_call: TRBV11-2
cdr3_aa: ASSLEGALTGELF; cdr3_length: 13; j_call: TRBJ2-2; v_call: TRBV7-2
cdr3_aa: ASSPLRGTLSSYNSPLH; cdr3_length: 17; j_call: TRBJ1-6; v_call: TRBV4-1
cdr3_aa: ASSISGSADTQY; cdr3_length: 12; j_call: TRBJ2-3; v_call: TRBV7-8
cdr3_aa: ASSQDTDRINYGYT; cdr3_length: 14; j_call: TRBJ1-2; v_call: TRBV4-2
cdr3_aa: ACTGTLGQFGSPLH; cdr3_length: 14; j_call: TRBJ1-6; v_call: TRBV30
cdr3_aa: ASSVGRQGNSPLH; cdr3_length: 13; j_call: TRBJ1-6; v_call: TRBV9
cdr3_aa: ASGRALNTEAF; cdr3_length: 11; j_call: TRBJ1-1; v_call: TRBV2
cdr3_aa: ASSYATGGPTETQY; cdr3_length: 14; j_call: TRBJ2-5; v_call: TRBV6-6
cdr3_aa: ASSEGPSPLH; cdr3_length: 10; j_call: TRBJ1-6; v_call: TRBV2
cdr3_aa: ASSLLAGGSYNEQF; cdr3_length: 14; j_call: TRBJ2-1; v_call: TRBV11-2
cdr3_aa: ASSHTSYEQY; cdr3_length: 10; j_call: TRBJ2-7; v_call: TRBV14
cdr3_aa: ASSSGGSNTGELF; cdr3_length: 13; j_call: TRBJ2-2; v_call: TRBV5-1
cdr3_aa: ASSLSDGGEAF; cdr3_length: 11; j_call: TRBJ1-1; v_call: TRBV27
cdr3_aa: ASSQSREGEQF; cdr3_length: 11; j_call: TRBJ2-1; v_call: TRBV16
cdr3_aa: ASSQPGQGLQPQH; cdr3_length: 13; j_call: TRBJ1-5; v_call: TRBV27
cdr3_aa: ASSPTGTNEQF; cdr3_length: 11; j_call: TRBJ2-1; v_call: TRBV18
cdr3_aa: ASSRLGGGEDGYT; cdr3_length: 13; j_call: TRBJ1-2; v_call: TRBV18
cdr3_aa: ASSQVAGRENEQY; cdr3_length: 13; j_call: TRBJ2-7; v_call: TRBV4-3